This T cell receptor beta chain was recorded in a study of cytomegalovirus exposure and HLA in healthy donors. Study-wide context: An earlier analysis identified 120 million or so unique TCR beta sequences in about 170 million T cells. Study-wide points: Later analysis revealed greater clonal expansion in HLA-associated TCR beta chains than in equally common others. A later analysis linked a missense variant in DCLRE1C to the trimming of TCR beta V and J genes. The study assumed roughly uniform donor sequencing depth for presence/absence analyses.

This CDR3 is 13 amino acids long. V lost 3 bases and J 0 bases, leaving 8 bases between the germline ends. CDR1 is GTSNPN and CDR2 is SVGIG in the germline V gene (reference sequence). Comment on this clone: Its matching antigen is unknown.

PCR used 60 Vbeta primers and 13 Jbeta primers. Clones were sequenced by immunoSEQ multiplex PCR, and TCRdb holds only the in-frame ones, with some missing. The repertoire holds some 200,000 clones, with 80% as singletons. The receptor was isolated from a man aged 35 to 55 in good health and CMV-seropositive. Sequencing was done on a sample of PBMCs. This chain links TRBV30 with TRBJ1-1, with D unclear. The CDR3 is CAWRVSVNTEAFF. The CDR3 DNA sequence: TGTGCCTGGAGGGTTTCAGTGAACACTGAAGCTTTCTTT.